A single sample is the source of the 7 T cell receptor beta chains below, sequenced in a study of shared clonotypes between healthy human individuals. The assay was immunoSEQ multiplex PCR, and TCRdb's table has in-frame clones only and misses some. Seen here are approximately 1.5 million clones, less than 99% observed once, and the top ten hold around 0.38%. Sequenced input: naive CD4+ T cells sorted from blood. The subset here: CD45RA+ positively selected. The receptors were sampled from a man aged 25-45 years in good health.

This chain uses TRBV7-6 with TRBJ2-5; no firm D call. V was shortened by 3 bases and J by 5 bases, with 16 bases between the two germline ends. Germline V gene lookup returns CDR1 SGHVS and CDR2 FNYEAQ. CDR3 length: 15 amino acids. This CDR3 reads CASSFPPPPGETQYF. The CDR3 nucleotides read TGTGCCAGCAGCTTCCCACCCCCCCCGGGCGAGACCCAGTACTTC.

The chain is built from TRBV5-1 and TRBJ2-5; D gene unclear. V lost 4 bases to trimming and J lost 5 bases, with 15 bases between them. The CDR3 is 14 amino acids. Looked up from germline, CDR1 is SGHRS and CDR2 is YFSETQ. The CDR3 here is CASSRNWAVETQYF. The DNA for the CDR3 is TGCGCCAGCAGCCGCAATTGGGCGGTGGAGACCCAGTACTTC.

The J gene is TRBJ2-7, the V gene TRBV20-1; tentative D call: TRBD2 (6 bases). Germline V gene lookup returns CDR1 DFQATT and CDR2 SNEGSKA (reference sequence). The V end was cut by 7 bases, the J end by 3 bases, with 7 bases between. The CDR3 is 10 amino acids. CDR3 bases: TGCAGTGGGGGACTCTACGAGCAGTACTTC. Translated: CSGGLYEQYF.

The CDR3 DNA is TGCGCCAGCAGCACGGGACTAGTATCTGATACGCAGTATTTT. Protein sequence: CASSTGLVSDTQYF. V gene TRBV5-1 combines with J gene TRBJ2-3; TRBD2 aligns across 8 bases. J was trimmed by 6 bases and V by 4 bases; bases with no gene match: 7. The V gene's germline CDR1 is SGHRS and CDR2 YFSETQ. The CDR3 consists of 14 residues.

The V call is TRBV4-3, the J call TRBJ2-3, with unresolved D. The CDR3 has 17 amino acids. With 1 base removed from V and 1 base from J, the gap between germline ends came to 15 bases. The V gene's germline CDR1 is LGHNA and CDR2 YSLEER. The chain's CDR3 is CASSQGRGSFGTDTQYF. The DNA of the CDR3 is TGCGCCAGCAGCCAAGGTCGTGGTTCTTTTGGCACAGATACGCAGTATTTT.

This chain connects TRBV18 to TRBJ2-1; the match to TRBD1 covers 8 bases. V shed 10 bases, J shed 6 bases, and the junction held 11 bases outside the gene matches. Germline CDR1 is KGHSH and CDR2 is LQKENI. CDR3 length equals 14 residues. The DNA for the CDR3 is TGTGCCACAGGGGGACGGACAGGGACCAATGAGCAGTTCTTC. Its translation: CATGGRTGTNEQFF.

This chain connects TRBV5-5 to TRBJ2-3; possible D gene TRBD1, 6 bases. The CDR3 covers 16 residues. The V gene lost 2 bases and the J gene lost 1 base, with 14 bases spanning the gap. Germline values: CDR1 SGHKS, CDR2 YYEKEE (reference sequence). CDR3 DNA sequence: TGTGCCAGCAGCTTCCCCCGGGACACCCGCACAGATACGCAGTATTTT. Residues: CASSFPRDTRTDTQYF.